This T cell receptor beta chain originates from a study of T cells after posttransplantation cyclophosphamide. Overall study results and limits: Blood and skin or GI T cell repertoires showed limited TRB overlap. Recipient CMV seropositivity and CMV reactivation strongly tracked TRB clonality.

At least ten counts were recorded for this clone. Its antigen is as yet unknown. The method was immunoSEQ multiplex PCR; TCRdb's version includes in-frame clones alone and lacks a portion of them. The specimen gives 40,000 to 55,000 clones without singletons; the ten biggest hold roughly 2%. Per germline, CDR1 SGHNT and CDR2 YYREEE (reference sequence). CDR3 length: 15 residues. Between the trimmed V and J ends, which lost 4 bases and 8 bases, there was a span of 19 bases. Sequenced input: PBMCs. The chain joins TRBV5-4 to TRBJ2-1; D is possibly TRBD2 (5 bases). This sequence was found in a man aged 35 to 55 in good health, CMV-negative, and a related stem cell transplant donor. CDR3 nucleotides: TGTGCCAGCAGCGAAAACCGGGCTATGAGGGATGAGCAGTTCTTC. Encoded protein: CASSENRAMRDEQFF.